The 17 T cell receptor beta chains below all came from one sample that was sequenced in a study of blood T cell repertoires in COVID-19. Method: immunoSEQ multiplex PCR; TCRdb's copy keeps in-frame clones and lacks some. The table includes 300,000 to 400,000 clones, about nine tenths detected once. The material sequenced was peripheral blood. Every receptor here comes from a woman aged 25 to 39 with COVID-19, enrolled during active disease.

The J gene is TRBJ1-1, the V gene TRBV19, with 7 bases lining up with TRBD1. The germline CDR1 and CDR2 sequences are LNHDA and SQIVND (reference sequence). V lost 6 bases and J lost 6; bases outside the gene matches: 10. CDR3 size: 14 residues. CDR3 coding DNA: TGTGCCAGTAGCCAACAGGGGAAGAGCGCTGAAGCTTTCTTT. Its protein is CASSQQGKSAEAFF.

This clone was seen once. The rearrangement joins TRBV10-3 to TRBJ1-5, with D tentatively TRBD1 (6 bases). The CDR3 has 15 residues. V lost 6 bases and J 3 bases, leaving 15 bases between the germline ends. Per the germline V gene, CDR1 is ENHRY and CDR2 is SYGVKD. CDR3 sequence: CAISPQQGPNQPQHF. CDR3 in DNA: TGTGCCATCAGCCCCCAACAGGGTCCCAATCAGCCCCAGCATTTT.

The chain has TRBV5-1 and TRBJ1-5; 10 nucleotides line up with TRBD1. The CDR3 covers 12 residues. Looked up from germline, CDR1 is SGHRS and CDR2 is YFSETQ. V lost 3 bases and J lost 11; bases outside the gene matches: 2. CDR3 DNA: TGCGCCAGCAGCTCGGGGACAGGGGCCCAGCATTTT. Amino acids: CASSSGTGAQHF.

This rearrangement joins TRBV19 to TRBJ2-7, with TRBD2 identical over 8 bases. Losses at the gene ends were 6 bases for V and 5 bases for J; bases not matched to a gene: 12. CDR3 length: 15 residues. CDR1 is LNHDA and CDR2 is SQIVND in the germline V gene (reference sequence). The CDR3 loop reads CASRDFSGKPDEQYF. The CDR3 nucleotides are TGTGCCAGTAGGGACTTTAGCGGGAAACCGGACGAGCAGTACTTC.

This chain uses TRBV20-1 with TRBJ2-1; D is possibly TRBD2 (6 bases). Germline CDR1 and CDR2: DFQATT and SNEGSKA (reference sequence). The CDR3 consists of 11 residues. CDR3 sequence reads: CSPKLREEQFF. In DNA form, the CDR3 reads TGCAGCCCCAAACTACGGGAGGAGCAGTTCTTC.

V usage is TRBV27 and J usage is TRBJ2-1; D possibly corresponds to TRBD2 (5 bases). V was clipped by 6 bases and J by 2 bases, with 17 bases between them. In germline, CDR1 is MNHEY, CDR2 SMNVEV (reference sequence). The CDR3 sequence is 16 residues long. The CDR3 reads CASSLMASGAYNEQFF. The CDR3 bases are TGTGCCAGCAGCCTAATGGCAAGCGGAGCCTACAATGAGCAGTTCTTC.

J is TRBJ1-1 and V is TRBV3-1 (or the pseudogene TRBV3-2), with 7 bases fitting TRBD1. Trimming at V came to 1 base and at J to 5 bases, leaving 7 bases not matched to a gene. Germline V gene lookup returns CDR1 LGHDT and CDR2 YNNKEL (reference sequence). The CDR3 loop spans 15 amino acids. CDR3 DNA sequence: TGTGCCAGCAGCCAAGTGAAGGGGGCGCGGACTGAAGCTTTCTTT. Residues: CASSQVKGARTEAFF.

This chain connects TRBV6-5 to TRBJ2-7; 7 bases line up with TRBD2. The CDR3 covers 11 residues. The germline CDR1 and CDR2 sequences are MNHEY and SVGAGI. After removal of 5 bases from V and 5 bases from J, the junction contained 0 bases not matched to a gene. For the CDR3, the DNA is TGTGCCAGCAGTAGCGGGAACGAGCAGTACTTC. Translating it yields CASSSGNEQYF.

The chain employs TRBV7-2 and TRBJ1-5, with D perhaps matching TRBD1 (5 bases). V lost 1 base and J 0 bases, leaving 13 bases between the germline ends. CDR1 is SGHTA, CDR2 FQGNSA, per germline. CDR3 length: 17 amino acids. The CDR3 loop is CASSLGVRGYSNQPQHF. The CDR3 nucleotides read TGTGCCAGCAGCTTAGGTGTCCGGGGGTATAGCAATCAGCCCCAGCATTTT.

The rearrangement links TRBV2 to TRBJ1-4; TRBD1 matches 9 bases. Germline V CDR1 and CDR2: SNHLY, FYNNEI. V lost 7 bases and J lost 3; bases outside the gene matches: 6. The CDR3 extends over 15 amino acids. This CDR3 reads CASNRDRAPNEKLFF. The CDR3 DNA sequence: TGTGCCAGCAACCGGGACAGGGCACCTAATGAAAAACTGTTTTTT.

V usage is TRBV19 and J usage is TRBJ1-4; maybe TRBD1 (6 bases). Germline V lookup: CDR1 LNHDA, CDR2 SQIVND (reference sequence). There are 14 residues in the CDR3. The germline V and J ends were trimmed by 6 bases and 6 bases, with 14 bases remaining between them. In nucleotides, the CDR3 is TGTGCCAGTAGCCGACAGGAGTTTGATGAAAAACTGTTTTTT. This codes for CASSRQEFDEKLFF. Full variable domain (rest looked up from reference TRBV19 and TRBJ1-4): DGGITQSPKYLFRKEGQNVTLSCEQNLNHDAMYWYRQDPGQGLRLIYYSQIVNDFQKGDIAEGYSVSREKKESFPLTVTSAQKNPTAFYLCASSRQEFDEKLFFGSGTQLSVL.

The CDR3 is CASSLDRTAYEQYF. Written as DNA, the CDR3 is TGTGCCAGCAGCTTAGATCGCACAGCCTACGAGCAGTACTTC. V usage is TRBV11-2 and J usage is TRBJ2-7; D call uncertain. V lost 0 bases to trimming and J lost 2 bases, with 8 bases between them. CDR1 is SGHAT and CDR2 is FQNNGV in the germline V gene. The CDR3 has 14 amino acids.

The genes are TRBV29-1 and TRBJ2-3; tentatively, D is TRBD1 (6 bases). V lost 2 bases and J lost 0, with 6 bases in between. CDR1 is SQVTM, CDR2 ANQGSEA, per germline. The CDR3 totals 13 residues. CDR3 DNA: TGCAGCGTTGAAACAGGGAGCACAGATACGCAGTATTTT. Encoded protein: CSVETGSTDTQYF.

The chain recombines TRBV4-1 with TRBJ2-3; the match to TRBD1 covers 10 bases. Trimming removed 3 bases from V and 2 bases from J; junction bases left unmatched: 8. This CDR3 is 17 amino acids long. The V gene's germline CDR1 is MGHRA and CDR2 YSYEKL. The CDR3 nucleotides read TGCGCCAGCAGCCAGCCGGGACAGGGGACCTACACAGATACGCAGTATTTT. This translates into CASSQPGQGTYTDTQYF.

This chain links TRBV28 with TRBJ1-2; 10 bases line up with TRBD1. The CDR3 consists of 15 residues. Unmatched junction bases numbered 10, after V lost 5 bases and J lost 7 bases. Germline V gene lookup returns CDR1 MDHEN and CDR2 SYDVKM. The CDR3 here is CASSPSGQGRSGYTF. The CDR3 nucleotides read TGTGCCAGCAGTCCCTCGGGACAGGGGAGGAGTGGCTACACCTTC.

The CDR3 here is CASSSINSGNTIYF. CDR3 nucleotides: TGTGCCAGCAGTTCCATCAACTCCGGGAACACCATATATTTT. This chain uses TRBV6-5 with TRBJ1-3; D not resolved. Trimming removed 4 bases at V and 7 bases at J, with 14 bases between. CDR1 is MNHEY and CDR2 is SVGAGI in the germline V gene. This CDR3 region has 14 residues.

The chain employs TRBV19 and TRBJ1-2; tentative D call: TRBD1 (5 bases). The CDR3 is 15 amino acids. Germline values: CDR1 LNHDA, CDR2 SQIVND (reference sequence). Trimming took 4 bases from V and 3 from J, leaving 15 bases between them. The CDR3 loop reads CASSTETGRDYGYTF. Written as DNA, the CDR3 is TGTGCCAGTAGTACAGAAACAGGAAGGGACTATGGCTACACCTTC.